This T cell receptor beta chain was profiled in a study of T cell responses to AZD1222 COVID-19 vaccine. The repertoire was sequenced with immunoSEQ multiplex PCR; TCRdb's copy has only in-frame clones and lacks some. The sample gives roughly 130,000 clones, roughly 86% of which show up once; 12% is in the top ten. The CDR3 has 16 residues. Germline CDR1 and CDR2: MDHEN and SYDVKM. The V end lost 6 bases, the J end lost 0 bases, and 17 bases lay between the germline ends. This sequence originates from an adult in good health. The starting material was peripheral blood, obtained on day 0 of AZD1222 vaccination. This rearrangement joins TRBV28 to TRBJ1-1, with D possibly TRBD1 on 5 matching bases. CDR3 region: CASRFGGEVVNTEAFF. The CDR3 DNA follows: TGTGCCAGCAGATTCGGAGGGGAGGTGGTGAACACTGAAGCTTTCTTT.